This T cell receptor beta chain derives from a study of blood T cell repertoires in COVID-19. Study context: Whether acute or convalescent, the COVID-19 samples came from the United States, Italy and Spain. From T cells, B-cell-depleted T cells, or PBMCs came the material, which was cDNA or gDNA.

The repertoire was sequenced with immunoSEQ multiplex PCR; TCRdb's copy has only in-frame clones and lacks some. The sample consists of about 250,000 clones, about nine tenths of them appearing once. Germline V gene lookup returns CDR1 SGHVS and CDR2 FQNEAQ. The length of the CDR3 is 16 residues. Trimming took off 1 base at V and 1 base at J, with 13 bases between the two ends. Grouping used clinical history reported by participants in a survey and questionnaire. Donors in Cohort 3 who had recovered were those with two negative PCRs, healthcare professional clearance, or resolution of their symptoms.

Sequencing input: PBMCs or T cells enriched from blood (not recorded which). This chain links TRBV7-8 with TRBJ2-5; D possibly corresponds to TRBD2 (6 bases). The TCR comes from a man in his late teens or twenties who had recovered from COVID-19. The CDR3 here is CASSLGSGSVQETQYF. The CDR3 DNA reads TGTGCCAGCAGCTTAGGCTCCGGGAGTGTCCAAGAGACCCAGTACTTC.